The clone carrying this TCR beta chain was detected ten times or more. Antigen: not known. This sample was included in a study of CD8 T cells in ankylosing spondylitis. Germline V gives CDR1 SGHAT, CDR2 FQNNGV. The junction had 6 bases not matched to a gene; V was cut back by 2 bases and J by 0 bases. This CDR3 contains 18 residues. Quantitative molecular-barcoded 5'-RACE generated the TCR beta libraries. TCRdb reprocessed the 5' RACE reads via MiXCR and lists one record per CDR3 protein. Of around 140,000 distinct CDR3 sequences detected, roughly 10% appear once; the ten largest clones hold 4.1%. Findings of the study overall: Typical of ankylosing spondylitis blood, it appeared, was a TCR beta motif of eight highly homologous variants. Reportedly, disease-linked clones are significantly enriched in ankylosing spondylitis patients' matched synovial fluid. Disease-associated clones were CD8+ and fairly uncommon in peripheral blood.

This sequence was found in a female donor with ankylosing spondylitis or in good health (not recorded which). The V call is TRBV11-2, the J call TRBJ2-7, with 14 bases that match TRBD2. The source material was blood, either unsorted or a sorted T cell fraction (not recorded which). The CDR3 DNA sequence: TGTGCCAGCAGCTTATACGGACTAGCGGGAGGCCTCTCCTACGAGCAGTACTTC. This translates into CASSLYGLAGGLSYEQYF. Combining the CDR3 with reference TRBV11-2 and TRBJ2-7 gives the whole variable domain EAGVAQSPRYKIIEKRQSVAFWCNPISGHATLYWYQQILGQGPKLLIQFQNNGVVDDSQLPKDRFSAERLKGVDSTLKIQPAKLEDSAVYLCASSLYGLAGGLSYEQYFGPGTRLTVT.